The sequence of this T cell receptor (beta chain) was determined in a study of beta chain features in type 1 diabetes. Germline values: CDR1 SGHTA, CDR2 FQGNSA. This CDR3 has 15 residues. J lost 2 bases, V lost 4 bases, and 3 bases had no gene match. Cell sorting via CD45RO/CCR7/CD25/CD127/CD95/CD27 was performed to obtain CD4+ naive, central memory, regulatory and stem cell-like memory cells. The isolated RNA, all of it, was reverse transcribed, so expressed TCRB transcripts were what got sequenced. Clones were read by immunoSEQ multiplex PCR, and TCRdb kept only the in-frame ones, dropping some. The data contain almost 350,000 clones, approximately 8% of them singletons.

The sequencing sample was made of central memory CD4+ T cells from blood. J is TRBJ2-3 and V is TRBV7-2, with 10 bases matching TRBD1. The source of this sequence is a woman between 18 and 29 years old in good health. CDR3 nucleotides: TGTGCCAGCAGCTCCAGACAGGGGGCCACAGATACGCAGTATTTT. It encodes CASSSRQGATDTQYF.